This T cell receptor beta chain was obtained from a study of cytomegalovirus exposure and HLA in healthy donors. A note on this clone: Its antigen is undetermined.

Germline V gives CDR1 SGHTA, CDR2 FQGTGA. Trimming shortened V by 2 bases and J by 8 bases, and 13 bases separated the two germline ends. CDR3 size: 15 residues. Broader study findings: Across donors, presence/absence analyses took sequencing depth to be roughly uniform.

The PCR contained 60 Vbeta and 13 Jbeta primers. This table comes from immunoSEQ multiplex PCR, and its TCRdb copy is limited to in-frame clones, with some not included. The sample records 150,000 to 200,000 clones, about 79% being singletons. This chain joins TRBV7-3 and TRBJ1-6; D uncertain. Sequencing was carried out using PBMCs. This receptor was taken from a girl aged 2 to 9 in good health and CMV-seropositive. The CDR3 nucleotides are TGTGCCAGCAGCTTACTGGGAGGCCCTTATTCACCCCTCCACTTT. It is translated as CASSLLGGPYSPLHF.